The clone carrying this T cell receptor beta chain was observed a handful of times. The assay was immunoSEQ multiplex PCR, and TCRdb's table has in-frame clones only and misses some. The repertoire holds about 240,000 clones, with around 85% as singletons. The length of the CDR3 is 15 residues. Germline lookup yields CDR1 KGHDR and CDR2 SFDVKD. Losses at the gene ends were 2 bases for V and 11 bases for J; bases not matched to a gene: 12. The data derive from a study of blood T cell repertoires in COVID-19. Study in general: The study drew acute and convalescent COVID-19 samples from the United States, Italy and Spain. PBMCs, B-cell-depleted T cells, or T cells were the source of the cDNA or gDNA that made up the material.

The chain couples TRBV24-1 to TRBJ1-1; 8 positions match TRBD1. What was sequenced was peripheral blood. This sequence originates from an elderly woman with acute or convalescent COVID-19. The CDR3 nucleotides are TGTGCCACCAGTGATTCCCAAGCGGACAGGGAAACCGCTTTCTTT. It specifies CATSDSQADRETAFF.